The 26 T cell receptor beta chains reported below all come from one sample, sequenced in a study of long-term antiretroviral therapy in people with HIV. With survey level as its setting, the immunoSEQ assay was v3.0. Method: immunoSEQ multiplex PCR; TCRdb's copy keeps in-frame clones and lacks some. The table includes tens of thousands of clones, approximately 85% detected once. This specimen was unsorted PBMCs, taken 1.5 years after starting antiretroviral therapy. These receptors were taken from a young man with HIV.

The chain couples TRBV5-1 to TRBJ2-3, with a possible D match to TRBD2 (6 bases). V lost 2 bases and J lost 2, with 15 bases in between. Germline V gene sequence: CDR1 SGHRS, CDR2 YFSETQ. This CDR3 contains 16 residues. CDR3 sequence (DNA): TGCGCCAGCAGCTTCCTCGGGACTTTACTCACAGATACGCAGTATTTT. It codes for CASSFLGTLLTDTQYF.

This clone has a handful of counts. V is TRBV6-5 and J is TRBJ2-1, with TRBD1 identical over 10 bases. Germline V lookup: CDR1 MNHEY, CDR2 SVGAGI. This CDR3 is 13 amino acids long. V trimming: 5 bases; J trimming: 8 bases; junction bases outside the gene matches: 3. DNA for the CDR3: TGTGCCAGCAGTAGGACAGGGGGTCATGAGCAGTTCTTC. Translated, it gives CASSRTGGHEQFF.

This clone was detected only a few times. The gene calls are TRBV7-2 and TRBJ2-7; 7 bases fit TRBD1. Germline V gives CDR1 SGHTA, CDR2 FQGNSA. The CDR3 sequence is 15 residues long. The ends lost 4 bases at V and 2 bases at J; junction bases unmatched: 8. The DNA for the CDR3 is TGTGCCAGCAGCTCCTCCGGGACAGAGGCCTACGAGCAGTACTTC. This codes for CASSSSGTEAYEQYF.

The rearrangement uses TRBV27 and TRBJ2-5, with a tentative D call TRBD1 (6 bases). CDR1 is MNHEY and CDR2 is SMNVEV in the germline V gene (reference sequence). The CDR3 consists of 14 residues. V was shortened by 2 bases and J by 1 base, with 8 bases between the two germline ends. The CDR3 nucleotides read TGTGCCAGCAGTTTACAGGGGCGCCAAGAGACCCAGTACTTC. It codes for CASSLQGRQETQYF.

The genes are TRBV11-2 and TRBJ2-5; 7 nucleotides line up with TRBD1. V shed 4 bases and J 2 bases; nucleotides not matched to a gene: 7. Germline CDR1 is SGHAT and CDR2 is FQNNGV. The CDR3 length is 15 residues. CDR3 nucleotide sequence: TGTGCCAGCAGCTCCCTGGACAGGTCACAAGAGACCCAGTACTTC. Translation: CASSSLDRSQETQYF.

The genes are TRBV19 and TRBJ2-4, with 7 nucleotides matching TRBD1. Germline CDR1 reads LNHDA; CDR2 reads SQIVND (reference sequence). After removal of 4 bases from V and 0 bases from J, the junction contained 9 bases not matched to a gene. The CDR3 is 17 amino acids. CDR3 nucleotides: TGTGCCAGTAGTAAAGTGACAGGGACGCTAGCCAAAAACATTCAGTACTTC. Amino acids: CASSKVTGTLAKNIQYF.

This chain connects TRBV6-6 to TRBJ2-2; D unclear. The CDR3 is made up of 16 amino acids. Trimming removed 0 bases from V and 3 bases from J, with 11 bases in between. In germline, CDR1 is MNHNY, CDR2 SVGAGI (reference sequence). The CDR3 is CASSYSRLADTGELFF. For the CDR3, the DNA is TGTGCCAGCAGTTACTCGCGGCTGGCTGACACCGGGGAGCTGTTTTTT.

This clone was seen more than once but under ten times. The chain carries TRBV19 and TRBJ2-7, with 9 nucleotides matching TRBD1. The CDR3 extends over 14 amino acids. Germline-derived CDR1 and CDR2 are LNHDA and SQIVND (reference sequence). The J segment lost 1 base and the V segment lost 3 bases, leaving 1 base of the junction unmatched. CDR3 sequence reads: CASSMGTGSYEQYF. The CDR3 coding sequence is TGTGCCAGTAGTATGGGGACAGGGTCCTACGAGCAGTACTTC.

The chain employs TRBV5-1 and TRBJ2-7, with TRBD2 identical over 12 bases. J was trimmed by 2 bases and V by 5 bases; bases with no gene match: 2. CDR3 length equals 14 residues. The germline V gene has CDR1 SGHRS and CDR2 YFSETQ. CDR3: CASSSSGRAYEQYF. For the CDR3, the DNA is TGCGCCAGCAGTTCTAGCGGGAGGGCCTACGAGCAGTACTTC.

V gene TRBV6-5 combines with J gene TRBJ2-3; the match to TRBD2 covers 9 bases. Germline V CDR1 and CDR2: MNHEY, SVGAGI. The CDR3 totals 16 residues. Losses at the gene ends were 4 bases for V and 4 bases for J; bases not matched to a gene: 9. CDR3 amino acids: CASSSLSRTSADTQYF. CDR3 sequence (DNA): TGTGCCAGCAGTTCCCTCTCCCGGACTAGCGCAGATACGCAGTATTTT.

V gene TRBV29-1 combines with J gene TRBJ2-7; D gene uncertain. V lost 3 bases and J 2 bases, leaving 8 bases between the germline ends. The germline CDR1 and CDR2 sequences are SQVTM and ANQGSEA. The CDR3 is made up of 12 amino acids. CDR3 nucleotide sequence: TGCAGCGTTGAGACACTGACCTACGAGCAGTACTTC. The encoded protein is CSVETLTYEQYF.

CDR3 coding DNA: TGTGCCAGCTCACCCCAAACAGGGGAGGGAGAGACCCAGTACTTC. Translation gives CASSPQTGEGETQYF. The chain links TRBV18 to TRBJ2-5, with D perhaps assigned TRBD1 or TRBD2 (7 bases each). The germline V gene encodes CDR1 KGHSH and CDR2 LQKENI. V lost 3 bases and J lost 4, with 15 bases in between. This CDR3 is 15 amino acids long.

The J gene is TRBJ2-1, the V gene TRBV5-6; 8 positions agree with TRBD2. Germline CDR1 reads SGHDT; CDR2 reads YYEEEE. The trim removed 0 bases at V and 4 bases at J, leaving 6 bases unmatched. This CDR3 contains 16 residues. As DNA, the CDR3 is TGTGCCAGCAGCTTGGCCGGTTCTAGCGGGTACAATGAGCAGTTCTTC. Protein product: CASSLAGSSGYNEQFF.

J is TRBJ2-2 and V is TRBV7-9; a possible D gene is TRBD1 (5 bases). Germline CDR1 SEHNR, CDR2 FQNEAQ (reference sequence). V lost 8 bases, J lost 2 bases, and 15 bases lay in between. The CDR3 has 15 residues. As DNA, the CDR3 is TGTGCCAGCGAAATCCCAGGGTTCAACACCGGGGAGCTGTTTTTT. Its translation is CASEIPGFNTGELFF.

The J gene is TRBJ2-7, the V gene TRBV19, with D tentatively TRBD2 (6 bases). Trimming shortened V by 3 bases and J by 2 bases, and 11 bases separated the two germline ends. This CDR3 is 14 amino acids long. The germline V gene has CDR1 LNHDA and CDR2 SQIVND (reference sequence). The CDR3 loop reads CASSMNGRTYEQYF. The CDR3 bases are TGTGCCAGTAGTATGAACGGGAGAACCTACGAGCAGTACTTC.

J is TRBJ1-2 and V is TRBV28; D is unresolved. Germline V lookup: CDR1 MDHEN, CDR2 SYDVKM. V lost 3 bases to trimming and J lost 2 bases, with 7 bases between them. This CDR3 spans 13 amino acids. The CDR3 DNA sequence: TGTGCCAGCAGTTTGGCGGGGAACTATGGCTACACCTTC. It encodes CASSLAGNYGYTF.

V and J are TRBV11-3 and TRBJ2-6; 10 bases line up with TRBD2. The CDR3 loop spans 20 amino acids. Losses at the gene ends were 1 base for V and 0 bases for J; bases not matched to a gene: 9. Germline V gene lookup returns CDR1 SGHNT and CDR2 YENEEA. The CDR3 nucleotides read TGTGCCAGCAGCTTAGGAGGACTAGCGGAACTATACTCTGGGGCCAACGTCCTGACTTTC. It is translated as CASSLGGLAELYSGANVLTF.

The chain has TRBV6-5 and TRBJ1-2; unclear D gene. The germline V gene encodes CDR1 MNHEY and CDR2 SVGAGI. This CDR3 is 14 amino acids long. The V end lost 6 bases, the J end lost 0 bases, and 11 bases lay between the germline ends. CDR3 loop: CASRRTASNYGYTF. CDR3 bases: TGTGCCAGCAGGCGGACGGCTTCTAACTATGGCTACACCTTC.

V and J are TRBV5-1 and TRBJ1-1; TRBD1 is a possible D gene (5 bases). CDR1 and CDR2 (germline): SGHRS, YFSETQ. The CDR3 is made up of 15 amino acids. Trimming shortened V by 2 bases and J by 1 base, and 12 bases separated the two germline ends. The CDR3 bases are TGCGCCAGCAGCTTCCGGGGACTGAAGAACACTGAAGCTTTCTTT. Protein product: CASSFRGLKNTEAFF.

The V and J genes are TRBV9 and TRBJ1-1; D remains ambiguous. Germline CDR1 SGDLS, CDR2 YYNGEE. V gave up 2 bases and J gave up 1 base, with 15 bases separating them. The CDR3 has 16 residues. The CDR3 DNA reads TGTGCCAGCAGCGTTGGCCATGGAGAGGGGAACACTGAAGCTTTCTTT. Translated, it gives CASSVGHGEGNTEAFF.

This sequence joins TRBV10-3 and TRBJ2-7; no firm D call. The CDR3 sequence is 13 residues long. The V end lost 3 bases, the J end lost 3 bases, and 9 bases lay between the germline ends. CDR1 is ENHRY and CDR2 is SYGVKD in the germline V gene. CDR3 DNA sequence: TGTGCCATCAGTGATGGTGCTGTCTACGAGCAGTACTTC. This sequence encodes CAISDGAVYEQYF.

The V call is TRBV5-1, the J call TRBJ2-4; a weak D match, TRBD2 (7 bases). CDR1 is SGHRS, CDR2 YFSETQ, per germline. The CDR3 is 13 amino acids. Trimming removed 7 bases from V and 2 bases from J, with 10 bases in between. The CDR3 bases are TGCGCCAGCCGGGGGGCCCCCAAAAACATTCAGTACTTC. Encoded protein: CASRGAPKNIQYF. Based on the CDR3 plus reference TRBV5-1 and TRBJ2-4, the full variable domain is KAGVTQTPRYLIKTRGQQVTLSCSPISGHRSVSWYQQTPGQGLQFLFEYFSETQRNKGNFPGRFSGRQFSNSRSEMNVSTLELGDSALYLCASRGAPKNIQYFGAGTRLSVL.

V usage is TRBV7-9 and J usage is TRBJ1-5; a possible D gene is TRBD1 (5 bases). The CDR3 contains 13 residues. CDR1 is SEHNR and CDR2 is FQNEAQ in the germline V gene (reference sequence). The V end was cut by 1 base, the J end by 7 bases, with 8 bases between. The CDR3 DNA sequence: TGTGCCAGCAGCTTAGGGGACGGACAGCCCCAGCATTTT. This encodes CASSLGDGQPQHF.

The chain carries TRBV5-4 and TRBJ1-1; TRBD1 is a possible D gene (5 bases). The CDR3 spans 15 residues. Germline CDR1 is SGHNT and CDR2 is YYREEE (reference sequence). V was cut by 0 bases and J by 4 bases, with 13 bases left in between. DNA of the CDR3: TGTGCCAGCAGCTTGGAGTTTGCAGGGCCCACTGAAGCTTTCTTT. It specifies CASSLEFAGPTEAFF.

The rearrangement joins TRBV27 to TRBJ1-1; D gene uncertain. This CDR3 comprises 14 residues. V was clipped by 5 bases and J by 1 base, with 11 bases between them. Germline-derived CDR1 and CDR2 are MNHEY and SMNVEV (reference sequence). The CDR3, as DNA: TGTGCCAGCAGTCTGGACCCCCGGAACACTGAAGCTTTCTTT. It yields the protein CASSLDPRNTEAFF.

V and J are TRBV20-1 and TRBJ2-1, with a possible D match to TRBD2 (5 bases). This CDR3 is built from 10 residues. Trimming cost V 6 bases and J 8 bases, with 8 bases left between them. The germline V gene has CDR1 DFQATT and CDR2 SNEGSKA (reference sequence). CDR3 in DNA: TGCAGTGCAACTAGGGATGAGCAGTTCTTC. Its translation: CSATRDEQFF.